The 4 T cell receptor beta chains below come from one sample, sequenced in a study of naive and memory T cell subsets. The library had UMIs added by 3' ligation of an oligonucleotide to TCR cDNA. The SP2 primer and nested alpha and beta constant region primers amplified ligated cDNA in four rounds. A single record per CDR3 protein comes from TCRdb applying MiXCR to the 5' RACE reads. The table shows about 48,000 distinct CDR3 sequences, with approximately 4.5% occurring only once. Every receptor here comes from a female donor in good health.

The sample holds a few counts of this clonotype. This chain uses TRBV6-5 with TRBJ2-1; possible D gene TRBD2, 5 bases. In germline, CDR1 is MNHEY, CDR2 SVGAGI. V was pared by 3 bases and J by 12 bases, with 9 bases between. The CDR3 extends over 11 amino acids. In nucleotides, the CDR3 is TGTGCCAGCAGTTATTTTGGGAGGCAGTTCTTC. Amino acids: CASSYFGRQFF.

This clonotype showed up many times. V and J are TRBV11-2 and TRBJ2-1; D is uncertain. Germline CDR1 SGHAT, CDR2 FQNNGV. Deletions cut 0 bases from V and 9 bases from J, with 12 bases between. CDR3 length: 14 residues. The CDR3 protein is CASSLEVSRSEQFF. The CDR3 nucleotides read TGTGCCAGCAGCTTAGAGGTATCGCGGAGTGAGCAGTTCTTC.

This clonotype was counted many times. The rearrangement uses TRBV5-6 and TRBJ2-7, with D unresolved. This CDR3 comprises 12 residues. Germline lookup yields CDR1 SGHDT and CDR2 YYEEEE. The V end was cut by 3 bases, the J end by 3 bases, with 7 bases between. The CDR3 region is CASSSAYYEQYF. In DNA form, the CDR3 reads TGTGCCAGCAGCTCCGCCTACTACGAGCAGTACTTC.

This clonotype was seen repeatedly, ten times or more. CDR3 sequence reads: CASSQVGSSTGELFF. CDR3 bases: TGCGCCAGCAGCCAAGTCGGGAGTTCAACCGGGGAGCTGTTTTTT. The chain couples TRBV4-1 to TRBJ2-2, with D possibly TRBD2 on 6 matching bases. V was clipped by 1 base and J by 5 bases, with 11 bases between them. From germline, CDR1 is MGHRA and CDR2 YSYEKL. The CDR3 consists of 15 residues.